These 22 T cell receptor beta chains originate from one sample sequenced in a study of beta chain features in type 1 diabetes. The isolated RNA, all of it, was reverse transcribed, so expressed TCRB transcripts were what got sequenced. Clones were read by immunoSEQ multiplex PCR, and TCRdb kept only the in-frame ones, dropping some. The sample contains about 900,000 clones, under 20% of which appear only once. Material: naive CD4+ T cells from blood. All receptors derive from a young woman in good health.

This clone appeared a few times. This rearrangement joins TRBV11-3 to TRBJ1-1; D is undetermined. CDR1 and CDR2 (germline): SGHNT, YENEEA. V was shortened by 7 bases and J by 6 bases, with 3 bases between the two germline ends. The CDR3 is made up of 9 amino acids. The CDR3 region is CASISEAFF. As DNA, the CDR3 is TGTGCCAGCATCTCTGAAGCTTTCTTT. Supplemented by reference TRBV11-3 and TRBJ1-1, the full variable domain reads EAGVVQSPRYKIIEKKQPVAFWCNPISGHNTLYWYLQNLGQGPELLIRYENEEAVDDSQLPKDRFSAERLKGVDSTLKIQPAELGDSAVYLCASISEAFFGQGTRLTVV.

This clone was counted a few times. DNA of the CDR3: TGTGCCAGCAGTCGTTCGACCAGCACAGATACGCAGTATTTT. Its protein is CASSRSTSTDTQYF. This rearrangement joins TRBV6-5 to TRBJ2-3; the D is unclear. Trimming stripped 5 bases from V and 0 bases from J, with 9 bases between. Germline V gene lookup returns CDR1 MNHEY and CDR2 SVGAGI. This CDR3 is built from 14 residues.

The chain has TRBV19 and TRBJ2-7, with 7 bases that match TRBD1. CDR1 LNHDA and CDR2 SQIVND come from the germline V gene (reference sequence). V lost 6 bases to trimming and J lost 3 bases; unmatched junction nucleotides: 8. This CDR3 comprises 14 residues. CDR3 residues: CASSLVRDSYEQYF. CDR3 nucleotide sequence: TGTGCCAGTAGCTTGGTTCGGGACAGCTACGAGCAGTACTTC.

The chain combines TRBV6-5 with TRBJ1-4, with a tentative D call TRBD1 (5 bases). The germline V gene has CDR1 MNHEY and CDR2 SVGAGI. Trimming removed 3 bases at V and 6 bases at J, with 14 bases between. The CDR3 sequence is 15 residues long. CDR3 coding DNA: TGTGCCAGCAGTTATCTGCCAGGGTGGGATGAAAAACTGTTTTTT. Protein product: CASSYLPGWDEKLFF.

The chain carries TRBV7-2 and TRBJ2-1, with 8 positions matching TRBD2. Germline V gene sequence: CDR1 SGHTA, CDR2 FQGNSA. The V and J ends lost 2 bases and 10 bases, in that order; junction bases with no gene match: 10. The CDR3 length is 15 residues. The CDR3 loop is CASSLFGTSVREQFF. The DNA for the CDR3 is TGTGCCAGCAGCTTATTTGGGACTAGTGTTCGGGAGCAGTTCTTC.

This clone occurred a few times. CDR3 in DNA: TGTGCCAGCAGTCCCACCTATCGTCGGAACACTGAAGCTTTCTTT. It encodes CASSPTYRRNTEAFF. This chain joins TRBV6-5 and TRBJ1-1, with D uncertain. Trimming cost V 5 bases and J 1 base, with 14 bases left between them. From germline, CDR1 is MNHEY and CDR2 SVGAGI. The CDR3 runs to 15 residues.

The CDR3 coding sequence is TGTGCCAGCTCATCAGCACAGAGCTCCTACAATGAGCAGTTCTTC. Encoded protein: CASSSAQSSYNEQFF. The rearrangement links TRBV18 to TRBJ2-1; the D is unclear. The CDR3 extends over 15 amino acids. V lost 5 bases and J 0 bases, leaving 11 bases between the germline ends. The V gene's germline CDR1 is KGHSH and CDR2 LQKENI.

The chain uses TRBV4-3 and TRBJ2-2; D possibly corresponds to TRBD1 (6 bases). CDR3 length: 16 residues. V was clipped by 0 bases and J by 6 bases, with 14 bases between them. In germline, CDR1 is LGHNA, CDR2 YSLEER. CDR3 nucleotide sequence: TGCGCCAGCAGCCAAGACAGTACAGGGCAGTCCGGGGAGCTGTTTTTT. It is translated as CASSQDSTGQSGELFF.

The chain carries TRBV18 and TRBJ2-1, with 9 bases fitting TRBD2. This CDR3 is 14 amino acids long. Germline trimming cut 6 bases from V and 10 bases from J; bases unmatched to any gene: 10. In germline, CDR1 is KGHSH, CDR2 LQKENI. CDR3 loop: CASSGTSWGLEQFF. CDR3 bases: TGTGCCAGCTCTGGGACTAGCTGGGGGTTGGAGCAGTTCTTC.

The rearrangement joins TRBV27 to TRBJ1-2; 7 bases match TRBD1. The CDR3 sequence is 15 residues long. Trimming cost V 5 bases and J 3 bases; bases outside gene matches: 9. From germline, CDR1 is MNHEY and CDR2 SMNVEV (reference sequence). CDR3 amino acids: CASSQSRDSYYGYTF. CDR3 DNA: TGTGCCAGCAGTCAATCGAGGGACAGCTACTATGGCTACACCTTC.

This clone appeared a few times. This chain links TRBV7-2 with TRBJ1-1; TRBD1 matches 10 bases. The V gene end was trimmed by 5 bases and the J gene end by 8 bases; junction bases not matched to a gene: 11. Germline V gene sequence: CDR1 SGHTA, CDR2 FQGNSA. The CDR3 runs to 15 residues. In DNA form, the CDR3 reads TGTGCCAGCAGCCCCAGGTGGATGGACAGGGGGGAAGCTTTCTTT. This sequence encodes CASSPRWMDRGEAFF. The variable domain in full, completed from reference TRBV7-2 and TRBJ1-1, reads GAGVSQSPSNKVTEKGKDVELRCDPISGHTALYWYRQSLGQGLEFLIYFQGNSAPDKSGLPSDRFSAERTGGSVSTLTIQRTQQEDSAVYLCASSPRWMDRGEAFFGQGTRLTVV.

This clone was detected a few times. The genes are TRBV7-9 and TRBJ1-4; weak D call: TRBD1 (5 bases). Germline-derived CDR1 and CDR2 are SEHNR and FQNEAQ (reference sequence). The CDR3 totals 14 residues. Trimming removed 2 bases at V and 4 bases at J, with 8 bases between. CDR3 nucleotides: TGTGCCAGCAGCTTACTGGGGGGTAATGAAAAACTGTTTTTT. It encodes CASSLLGGNEKLFF.

The chain employs TRBV27 and TRBJ2-5, with TRBD1 as a possible D gene (6 bases). The CDR3 sequence is 16 residues long. Trimming shortened V by 3 bases and J by 3 bases, and 17 bases separated the two germline ends. CDR1 is MNHEY, CDR2 SMNVEV, per germline (reference sequence). The chain's CDR3 is CASSFSTGHDKETQYF. For the CDR3, the DNA is TGTGCCAGCAGTTTTTCGACAGGACATGATAAAGAGACCCAGTACTTC.

This clone came up a few times. The genes are TRBV10-3 and TRBJ2-7; 7 bases match TRBD1. The CDR3 is made up of 15 amino acids. Germline V gene lookup returns CDR1 ENHRY and CDR2 SYGVKD. V was pared by 3 bases and J by 5 bases, with 10 bases of the junction left unmatched. For the CDR3, the DNA is TGTGCCATCAGTGACCGTAATGACAGGGTCCACGAGCAGTACTTC. It codes for CAISDRNDRVHEQYF.

The chain recombines TRBV5-1 with TRBJ1-2, with a tentative D call TRBD1 (5 bases). Between the trimmed V and J ends, which lost 4 bases and 8 bases, there was a span of 21 bases. Germline V gene lookup returns CDR1 SGHRS and CDR2 YFSETQ. The CDR3 consists of 15 residues. The CDR3 sequence: CASSPTSGHLGGYTF. CDR3 sequence (DNA): TGCGCCAGCAGCCCCACCTCCGGACACCTCGGGGGCTACACCTTC.

V gene TRBV28 combines with J gene TRBJ2-6; D is ambiguous. The CDR3 has 14 residues. V was shortened by 7 bases and J by 0 bases, with 7 bases between the two germline ends. Germline CDR1 reads MDHEN; CDR2 reads SYDVKM. CDR3 loop: CASKESSGANVLTF. CDR3 DNA: TGTGCCAGCAAAGAGAGCTCTGGGGCCAACGTCCTGACTTTC.

This clone was seen more than once but under ten times. The chain recombines TRBV9 with TRBJ1-1; D unclear. Germline CDR1 and CDR2: SGDLS and YYNGEE. The CDR3 length is 13 residues. Trimming pared 2 bases from V and 3 bases from J, leaving 8 bases between. The CDR3 sequence is CASSVWVDTEAFF. The CDR3 DNA reads as TGTGCCAGCAGCGTGTGGGTTGACACTGAAGCTTTCTTT.

This chain connects TRBV29-1 to TRBJ2-7; D remains ambiguous. Trimming removed 4 bases at V and 4 bases at J, with 14 bases between. The CDR3 has 13 residues. The germline gives CDR1 SQVTM, CDR2 ANQGSEA. Here the CDR3 DNA reads TGCAGCGTTGCTCCTCCTCCCCGTTACGAGCAGTACTTC. Encoded protein: CSVAPPPRYEQYF.

The chain joins TRBV4-3 to TRBJ2-2; no clear D gene. The germline V and J ends were trimmed by 1 base and 3 bases, with 9 bases remaining between them. The CDR3 totals 15 residues. Germline loops: CDR1 LGHNA, CDR2 YSLEER. The DNA of the CDR3 is TGCGCCAGCAGCCAAGTTGGAATCCACACCGGGGAGCTGTTTTTT. It specifies CASSQVGIHTGELFF.

The chain uses TRBV5-1 and TRBJ1-2, with 11 bases lining up with TRBD1. V gave up 2 bases and J gave up 7 bases; unmatched junction bases: 7. Germline lookup yields CDR1 SGHRS and CDR2 YFSETQ. CDR3 length: 15 residues. The CDR3 spells CASSLSSGTGGGYTF. The CDR3 DNA sequence: TGCGCCAGCAGCTTAAGTTCCGGGACAGGGGGTGGCTACACCTTC.

This clone was seen only a few times. This sequence joins TRBV13 and TRBJ2-7, with 11 bases aligning to TRBD1. Trimming took 5 bases from V and 2 from J; bases not matched to a gene: 2. The germline CDR1 and CDR2 sequences are PRHDT and FYEKMQ (reference sequence). The CDR3 extends over 14 amino acids. CDR3 in DNA: TGTGCCAGCAGCCGGGACAGGGGGACCTACGAGCAGTACTTC. It specifies CASSRDRGTYEQYF.

The gene calls are TRBV28 and TRBJ2-1; 9 bases are a match to TRBD2. The CDR3 runs 15 residues. J lost 4 bases, V lost 6 bases, and 7 bases had no gene match. The V gene's germline CDR1 is MDHEN and CDR2 SYDVKM. The DNA of the CDR3 is TGTGCCAGCAGCCCTGGGGGACTAGCTTACAATGAGCAGTTCTTC. Its protein product is CASSPGGLAYNEQFF.